This T cell receptor beta chain was profiled in a study of CXCR3-negative and CXCR3-positive naive CD8 T cells. Germline V gene sequence: CDR1 SGHKS, CDR2 YYEKEE (reference sequence). The CDR3 sequence is 15 residues long. About this clonotype itself: Its antigen is unidentified.

The authors prepared UMI-labeled TRB cDNA libraries by 5' RACE. From the 5' RACE reads, TCRdb lists one entry per CDR3 protein and no DNA. This repertoire includes 60,000 to 65,000 distinct CDR3 sequences. General study results and limits: A higher hydrophobicity marked the TRB CDR3s of CXCR3-positive naive cells versus CXCR3-negative naive cells.

The chain has TRBV5-5 and TRBJ2-5; the D call of TRBD1 rests on TCRdb alone, since no DNA is present to check it. The TCR originated in a human donor in good health. Some clones in this sample may be carry-over from other donors' samples. Sequenced material: naive CXCR3+ CD8+ T cells from blood. Stated subset: CD45RO-CCR7+CD27+CD95- naive CD8+ T cells expressing CXCR3 (TNR3+). The CDR3 sequence: CASSSWGSSQETQYF.